What follows are 20 T cell receptor beta chains derived from one specimen sequenced in a study of blood T cell repertoires in COVID-19. Clones were sequenced by immunoSEQ multiplex PCR, and TCRdb holds only the in-frame ones, with some missing. The sample holds more than 35,000 clones; approximately 85% are singletons and the top ten take roughly 9.9%. The sequenced sample consisted of peripheral blood. These TCRs come from a human donor in a cohort sampled during active COVID-19.

The chain links TRBV9 to TRBJ2-4, with D tentatively TRBD1 (7 bases). CDR1 is SGDLS and CDR2 is YYNGEE in the germline V gene. The V end was cut by 3 bases, the J end by 2 bases, with 15 bases between. The CDR3 length is 16 residues. The CDR3 is CASSAGGGTTKNIQYF. The CDR3 region has the DNA TGTGCCAGCAGCGCTGGAGGGGGCACGACCAAAAACATTCAGTACTTC.

The chain joins TRBV13 to TRBJ1-5; the match to TRBD1 covers 9 bases. Germline V gives CDR1 PRHDT, CDR2 FYEKMQ (reference sequence). The V and J ends lost 4 bases and 1 base, in that order; junction bases with no gene match: 5. The CDR3 has 16 residues. The chain's CDR3 is CASSSNRGRSNQPQHF. Here the CDR3 DNA reads TGTGCCAGCAGCTCCAACAGGGGGCGAAGCAATCAGCCCCAGCATTTT.

V is TRBV2 and J is TRBJ2-7; TRBD2 might be the D (6 bases). Germline-derived CDR1 and CDR2 are SNHLY and FYNNEI. V was shortened by 4 bases and J by 4 bases, with 11 bases between the two germline ends. The length of the CDR3 is 13 residues. The CDR3 region has the DNA TGTGCCAGCAGTGGGGAACGGGGGTACGAGCAGTACTTC. The encoded protein is CASSGERGYEQYF.

The chain carries TRBV9 and TRBJ2-1, with TRBD2 matching 11 bases. Unmatched junction bases numbered 7, after V lost 4 bases and J lost 4 bases. CDR1 is SGDLS, CDR2 YYNGEE, per germline. There are 16 residues in the CDR3. This CDR3 is CASSPPGLAAYNEQFF. CDR3 nucleotides: TGTGCCAGCAGCCCCCCGGGACTAGCGGCTTACAATGAGCAGTTCTTC.

This clone was seen once. The chain carries TRBV3-1 (or the pseudogene TRBV3-2) and TRBJ1-6, with D maybe TRBD1 (6 bases). This CDR3 region has 15 residues. The germline V gene has CDR1 LGHDT and CDR2 YNNKEL (reference sequence). V shed 4 bases and J shed 8 bases, with 15 bases lying between them. The DNA for the CDR3 is TGTGCCAGCAGCCTGCAGGGGTTTCCATATTCACCCCTCCACTTT. It encodes CASSLQGFPYSPLHF.

The chain carries TRBV7-3 and TRBJ2-2; the match to TRBD2 covers 8 bases. From germline, CDR1 is SGHTA and CDR2 FQGTGA. The V and J ends lost 4 bases and 6 bases, in that order; junction bases with no gene match: 4. The CDR3 spans 14 residues. This chain's CDR3 is CASSSLSGAGELFF. CDR3 bases: TGTGCCAGCAGCTCCCTTAGCGGGGCCGGGGAGCTGTTTTTT.

The J gene is TRBJ2-1, the V gene TRBV19, with a weak D call TRBD1 (6 bases). V lost 4 bases to trimming and J lost 1 base, with 14 bases between them. Germline CDR1 and CDR2: LNHDA and SQIVND (reference sequence). CDR3 length: 16 residues. The CDR3 nucleotides are TGTGCCAGTAGTACCCCGGACAGTTTTTCCTACAATGAGCAGTTCTTC. Translated, it gives CASSTPDSFSYNEQFF.

This chain uses TRBV3-1 (or the pseudogene TRBV3-2) with TRBJ1-1; 7 positions agree with TRBD1. V shed 0 bases, J shed 9 bases, and the junction held 7 bases outside the gene matches. The length of the CDR3 is 14 residues. Germline V CDR1 and CDR2: LGHDT, YNNKEL (reference sequence). This CDR3 reads CASSQENSGGKAFF. CDR3 sequence (DNA): TGTGCCAGCAGCCAAGAAAATTCAGGGGGGAAAGCTTTCTTT.

The chain uses TRBV2 and TRBJ1-4; D is undetermined. Germline V gene data show CDR1 as SNHLY and CDR2 as FYNNEI. V lost 4 bases to trimming and J lost 4 bases, with 7 bases between them. The CDR3 consists of 13 residues. Here the CDR3 DNA reads TGTGCCAGCAGTGCACAGTTTAATGAAAAACTGTTTTTT. Residues: CASSAQFNEKLFF. Full variable domain (missing parts from reference TRBV2 and TRBJ1-4): EPEVTQTPSHQVTQMGQEVILRCVPISNHLYFYWYRQILGQKVEFLVSFYNNEISEKSEIFDDQFSVERPDGSNFTLKIRSTKLEDSAMYFCASSAQFNEKLFFGSGTQLSVL.

CDR3 coding DNA: TGTGCCACCAGCAGAGATCTCACCGGGGAGCTGTTTTTT. It encodes CATSRDLTGELFF. This sequence joins TRBV15 and TRBJ2-2; D is uncertain. The CDR3 is 13 residues long. Germline-derived CDR1 and CDR2 are LNHNV and YYDKDF (reference sequence). The V end lost 0 bases, the J end lost 4 bases, and 3 bases lay between the germline ends.

The chain uses TRBV5-1 and TRBJ2-2; D may be TRBD1 (6 bases). CDR1 and CDR2 from the germline V gene are SGHRS and YFSETQ. There are 15 residues in the CDR3. V was trimmed by 6 bases and J by 0 bases, leaving 12 bases between them. CDR3 protein: CASNLEGANTGELFF. The CDR3 nucleotides read TGCGCCAGCAACTTAGAGGGGGCGAACACCGGGGAGCTGTTTTTT.

CDR3 sequence reads: CAWSANSRGYTF. The DNA for the CDR3 is TGTGCCTGGAGTGCCAACTCGAGGGGCTACACCTTC. V is TRBV30 and J is TRBJ1-2; D is ambiguous. CDR1 and CDR2 (germline): GTSNPN, SVGIG (reference sequence). This CDR3 has 12 amino acids. V lost 1 base, J lost 8 bases, and 11 bases lay in between.

The chain links TRBV6-2 or TRBV6-3 to TRBJ2-5; possible D gene TRBD1, 5 bases. CDR1 and CDR2 from the germline V gene are MNHEY and SVGEGT. Deletions cut 4 bases from V and 2 bases from J, with 11 bases between. CDR3 length equals 14 residues. Written as DNA, the CDR3 is TGTGCCAGCAGTTTTACAGGTTCACAAGAGACCCAGTACTTC. Protein: CASSFTGSQETQYF.

The sample holds a few counts of this clone. The chain employs TRBV29-1 and TRBJ1-2, with TRBD1 as a possible D gene (6 bases). Germline-derived CDR1 and CDR2 are SQVTM and ANQGSEA. V dropped 7 bases and J dropped 8 bases, with 11 bases sitting between them. The CDR3 has 10 amino acids. The chain's CDR3 is CSAWDIGYTF. The CDR3 DNA reads as TGCAGCGCCTGGGACATCGGCTACACCTTC.

V and J are TRBV28 and TRBJ2-7; 7 nucleotides align to TRBD1. After removal of 6 bases from V and 2 bases from J, the junction contained 4 bases not matched to a gene. The CDR3 loop spans 13 amino acids. Germline CDR1 MDHEN, CDR2 SYDVKM. CDR3 region: CASSPTGTYEQYF. CDR3 coding DNA: TGTGCCAGCAGCCCGACAGGGACCTACGAGCAGTACTTC.

This clone was found a few times. The V gene is TRBV18, the J gene TRBJ2-7; 8 nucleotides agree with TRBD2. CDR1 is KGHSH, CDR2 LQKENI, per germline. CDR3 length: 14 amino acids. J gave up 2 bases and V 6 bases, and 6 bases lay outside the gene matches. CDR3 sequence reads: CASSPNGGAYEQYF. CDR3 in DNA: TGTGCCAGCTCTCCTAACGGGGGGGCCTACGAGCAGTACTTC.

The rearrangement uses TRBV16 and TRBJ2-1; 7 bases line up with TRBD1. The ends lost 3 bases at V and 3 bases at J; junction bases unmatched: 2. Germline CDR1 KGHSY, CDR2 FQNENV. The CDR3 is 14 residues long. CDR3 bases: TGTGCCAGCAGCCACCGGGACAGCTACAATGAGCAGTTCTTC. This encodes CASSHRDSYNEQFF.

This chain links TRBV7-9 with TRBJ2-7; TRBD2 matches 8 bases. Germline V gene sequence: CDR1 SEHNR, CDR2 FQNEAQ (reference sequence). The CDR3 is 15 amino acids. Unmatched junction bases numbered 9, after V lost 6 bases and J lost 2 bases. CDR3 region: CASSSRTSITYEQYF. In nucleotides, the CDR3 is TGTGCCAGCAGTTCCCGGACTAGCATAACCTACGAGCAGTACTTC.

The chain combines TRBV5-4 with TRBJ1-1; D might be TRBD1 (5 bases). Trimming shortened V by 5 bases and J by 0 bases, and 8 bases separated the two germline ends. CDR3 length: 13 amino acids. CDR1 and CDR2 from the germline V gene are SGHNT and YYREEE (reference sequence). In DNA form, the CDR3 reads TGTGCCAGCAGTCCAGGGTTGAACACTGAAGCTTTCTTT. As protein: CASSPGLNTEAFF.

The V gene is TRBV7-3, the J gene TRBJ2-1; D remains unclear. This CDR3 spans 15 amino acids. Germline V lookup: CDR1 SGHTA, CDR2 FQGTGA. The V and J ends lost 5 bases and 0 bases respectively, with 11 bases between them. The CDR3 DNA sequence: TGTGCCAGCAGCCGAGAAACGAGCTCCTACAATGAGCAGTTCTTC. This translates into CASSRETSSYNEQFF.